A single sample is the source of the 4 T cell receptor beta chains below, sequenced in a study of T cell changes during pregnancy in multiple sclerosis. TCRdb's table, derived via immunoSEQ multiplex PCR, lists solely in-frame clones and lacks some. The sample records about 110,000 clones, around 93% being singletons. The sequencing used peripheral blood, collected in the third trimester of pregnancy. These receptors were collected from a female donor in good health, enrolled as a control in a pregnancy study.

The genes are TRBV7-9 and TRBJ1-3; tentative D call: TRBD1 (5 bases). The ends were cut back, 5 bases at V and 0 bases at J, with 8 bases in the middle. Germline values: CDR1 SEHNR, CDR2 FQNEAQ (reference sequence). This CDR3 is 14 amino acids long. This CDR3 is CASSPRVSGNTIYF. CDR3 coding DNA: TGTGCCAGCAGCCCCAGGGTCTCTGGAAACACCATATATTTT.

The chain joins TRBV25-1 to TRBJ1-1, with D perhaps matching TRBD1 (5 bases). Germline loops: CDR1 MGHDK, CDR2 SYGVNS. The ends were cut back, 7 bases at V and 8 bases at J, with 14 bases in the middle. This CDR3 is built from 12 residues. The CDR3 region is CASIKRPGEAFF. Here the CDR3 DNA reads TGTGCCAGCATCAAAAGGCCAGGGGAAGCTTTCTTT.

This clone was seen a single time. The chain employs TRBV7-3 and TRBJ2-1; D gene ambiguous. There are 13 residues in the CDR3. Germline assignment: CDR1 SGHTA and CDR2 FQGTGA. Trimming removed 2 bases at V and 5 bases at J, with 7 bases between. The CDR3 loop is CASSLDANNEQFF. The CDR3 bases are TGTGCCAGCAGCTTAGATGCGAACAATGAGCAGTTCTTC.

The CDR3 reads CASSEGMNEQFF. The CDR3 nucleotides read TGTGCCAGCAGTGAAGGTATGAATGAGCAGTTCTTC. The chain is built from TRBV6-1 and TRBJ2-1; D unclear. Germline lookup yields CDR1 MNHNS and CDR2 SASEGT. V lost 1 base and J lost 7, with 5 bases in between. The CDR3 spans 12 residues.